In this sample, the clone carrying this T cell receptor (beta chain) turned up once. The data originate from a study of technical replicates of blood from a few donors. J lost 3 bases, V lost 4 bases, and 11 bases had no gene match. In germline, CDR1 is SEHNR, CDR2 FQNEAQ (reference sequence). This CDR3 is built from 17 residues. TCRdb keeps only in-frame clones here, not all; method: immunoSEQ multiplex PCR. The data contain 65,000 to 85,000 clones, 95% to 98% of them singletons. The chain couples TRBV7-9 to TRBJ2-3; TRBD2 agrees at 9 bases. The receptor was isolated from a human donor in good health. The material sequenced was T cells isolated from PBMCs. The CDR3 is CASSYPRREGRTDTQYF. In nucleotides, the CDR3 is TGTGCCAGCAGCTACCCCCGGCGGGAGGGCCGTACAGATACGCAGTATTTT.